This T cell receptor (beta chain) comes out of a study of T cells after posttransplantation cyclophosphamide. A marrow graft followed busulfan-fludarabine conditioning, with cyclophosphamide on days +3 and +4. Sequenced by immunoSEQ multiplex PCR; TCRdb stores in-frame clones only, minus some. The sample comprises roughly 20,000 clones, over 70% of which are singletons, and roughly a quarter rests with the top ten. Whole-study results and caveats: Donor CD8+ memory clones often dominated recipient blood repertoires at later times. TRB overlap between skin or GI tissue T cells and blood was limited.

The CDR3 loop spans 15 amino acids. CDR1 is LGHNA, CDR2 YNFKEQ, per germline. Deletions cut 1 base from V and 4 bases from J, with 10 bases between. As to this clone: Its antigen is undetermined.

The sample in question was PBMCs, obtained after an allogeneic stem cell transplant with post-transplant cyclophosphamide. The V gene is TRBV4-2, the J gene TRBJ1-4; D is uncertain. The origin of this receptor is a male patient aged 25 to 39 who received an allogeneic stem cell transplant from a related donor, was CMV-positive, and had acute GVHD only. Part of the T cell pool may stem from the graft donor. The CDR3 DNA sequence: TGTGCCAGCAGCCAAGGGTTACAGAATAATGAAAAACTGTTTTTT. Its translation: CASSQGLQNNEKLFF.